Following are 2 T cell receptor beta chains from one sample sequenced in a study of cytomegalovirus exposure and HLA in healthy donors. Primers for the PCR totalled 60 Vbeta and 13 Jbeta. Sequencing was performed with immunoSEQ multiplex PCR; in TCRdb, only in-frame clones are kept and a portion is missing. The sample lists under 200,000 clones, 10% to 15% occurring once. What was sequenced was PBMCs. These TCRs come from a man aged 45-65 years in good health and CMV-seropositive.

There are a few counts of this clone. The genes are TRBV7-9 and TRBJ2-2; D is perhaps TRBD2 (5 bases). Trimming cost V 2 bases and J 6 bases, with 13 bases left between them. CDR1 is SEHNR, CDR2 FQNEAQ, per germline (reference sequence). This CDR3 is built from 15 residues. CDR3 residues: CASSLRAWESGELFF. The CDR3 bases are TGTGCCAGCAGCTTAAGGGCTTGGGAGTCCGGGGAGCTGTTTTTT.

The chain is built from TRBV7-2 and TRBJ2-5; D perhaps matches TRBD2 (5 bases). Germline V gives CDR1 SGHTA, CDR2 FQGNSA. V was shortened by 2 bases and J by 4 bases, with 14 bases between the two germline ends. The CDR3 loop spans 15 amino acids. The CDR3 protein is CASSLNQGLTETQYF. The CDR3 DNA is TGTGCCAGCAGCTTAAATCAAGGACTCACAGAGACCCAGTACTTC.